This entry concerns a single TCR beta chain. Per the study methods: Amplified reference gene primers provided the basis for estimating nucleated cell counts. Data came from immunoSEQ multiplex PCR; TCRdb stores just in-frame clones and leaves some out. V and J calls and clone size are as listed in that table; D and trimming were resolved from the DNA. Here the sample spans 260,000 or so clones, 88% being singletons. This sample was taken from a study of blood T cell repertoires in COVID-19. The wider study: Whether acute or convalescent, the COVID-19 samples came from the United States, Italy and Spain. In each case, the material was cDNA or gDNA derived from T cells, B-cell-depleted T cells, or PBMCs.

The germline V gene encodes CDR1 SGHRS and CDR2 YFSETQ. The CDR3 runs to 14 residues. V was pared by 0 bases and J by 4 bases, with 11 bases between. The sample was peripheral blood. This receptor was identified in a man aged 18 to 30 with active or convalescent COVID-19. The chain links TRBV5-1 to TRBJ2-7; TRBD2 might be the D (6 bases). The chain's CDR3 is CASSLDNGRYEQYF. DNA for the CDR3: TGCGCCAGCAGCTTGGATAATGGGAGGTACGAGCAGTACTTC.